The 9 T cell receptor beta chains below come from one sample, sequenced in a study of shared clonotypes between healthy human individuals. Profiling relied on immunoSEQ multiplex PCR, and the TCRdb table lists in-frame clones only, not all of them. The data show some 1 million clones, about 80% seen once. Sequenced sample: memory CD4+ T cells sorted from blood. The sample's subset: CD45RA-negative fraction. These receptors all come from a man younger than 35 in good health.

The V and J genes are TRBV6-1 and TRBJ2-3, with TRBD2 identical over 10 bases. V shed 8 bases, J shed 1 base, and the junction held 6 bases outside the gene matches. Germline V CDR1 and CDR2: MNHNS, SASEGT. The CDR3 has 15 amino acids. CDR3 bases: TGTGCCAGCCCGGGAGGGACTAGCGGCACAGATACGCAGTATTTT. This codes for CASPGGTSGTDTQYF.

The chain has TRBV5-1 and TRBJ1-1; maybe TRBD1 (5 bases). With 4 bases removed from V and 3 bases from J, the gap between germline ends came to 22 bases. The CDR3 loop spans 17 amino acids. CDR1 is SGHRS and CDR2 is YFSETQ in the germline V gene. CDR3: CASSPRGDSSSHTEAFF. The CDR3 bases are TGCGCCAGCAGCCCAAGGGGAGACTCGAGTTCTCACACTGAAGCTTTCTTT.

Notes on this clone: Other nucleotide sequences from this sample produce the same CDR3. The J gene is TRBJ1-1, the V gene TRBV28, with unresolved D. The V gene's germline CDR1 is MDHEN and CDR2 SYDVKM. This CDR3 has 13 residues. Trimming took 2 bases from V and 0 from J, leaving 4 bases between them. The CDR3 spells CASSLQLNTEAFF. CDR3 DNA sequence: TGTGCCAGCAGTTTACAGTTGAACACTGAAGCTTTCTTT.

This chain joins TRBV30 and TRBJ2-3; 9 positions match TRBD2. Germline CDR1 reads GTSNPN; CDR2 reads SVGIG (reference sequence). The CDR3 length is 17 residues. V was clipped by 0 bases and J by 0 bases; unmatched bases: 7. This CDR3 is CAWSVRRTSVSTDTQYF. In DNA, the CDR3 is TGTGCCTGGAGTGTACGTCGGACTAGCGTTAGCACAGATACGCAGTATTTT.

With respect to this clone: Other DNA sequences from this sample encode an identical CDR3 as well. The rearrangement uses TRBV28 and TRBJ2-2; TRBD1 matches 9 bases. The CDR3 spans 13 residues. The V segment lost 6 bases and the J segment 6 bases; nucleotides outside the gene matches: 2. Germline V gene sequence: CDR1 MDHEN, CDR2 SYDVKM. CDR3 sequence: CASRRQGAGELFF. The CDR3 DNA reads TGTGCCAGCAGGAGACAGGGGGCCGGGGAGCTGTTTTTT. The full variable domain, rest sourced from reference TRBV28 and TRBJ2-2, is DVKVTQSSRYLVKRTGEKVFLECVQDMDHENMFWYRQDPGLGLRLIYFSYDVKMKEKGDIPEGYSVSREKKERFSLILESASTNQTSMYLCASRRQGAGELFFGEGSRLTVL.

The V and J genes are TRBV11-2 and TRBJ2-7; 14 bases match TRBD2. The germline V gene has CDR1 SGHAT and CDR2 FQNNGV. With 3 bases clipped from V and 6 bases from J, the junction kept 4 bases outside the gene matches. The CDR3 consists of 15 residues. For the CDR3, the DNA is TGTGCCAGCAGCTTGACTAGCGGGGGGGCCGGCGAGCAGTACTTC. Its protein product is CASSLTSGGAGEQYF.

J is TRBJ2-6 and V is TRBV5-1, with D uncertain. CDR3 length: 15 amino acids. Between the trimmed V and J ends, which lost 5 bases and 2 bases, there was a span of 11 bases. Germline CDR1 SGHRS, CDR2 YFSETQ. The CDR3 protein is CASSDGRAGANVLTF. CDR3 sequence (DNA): TGCGCCAGCAGTGACGGGCGTGCTGGGGCCAACGTCCTGACTTTC. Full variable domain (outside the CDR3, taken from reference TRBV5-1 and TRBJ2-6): KAGVTQTPRYLIKTRGQQVTLSCSPISGHRSVSWYQQTPGQGLQFLFEYFSETQRNKGNFPGRFSGRQFSNSRSEMNVSTLELGDSALYLCASSDGRAGANVLTFGAGSRLTVL.

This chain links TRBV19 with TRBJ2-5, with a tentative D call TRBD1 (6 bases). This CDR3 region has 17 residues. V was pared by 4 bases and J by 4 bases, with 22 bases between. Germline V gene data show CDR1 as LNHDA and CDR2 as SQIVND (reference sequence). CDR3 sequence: CASSTYPPLQGGETQYF. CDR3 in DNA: TGTGCCAGTAGTACATATCCCCCGCTACAGGGTGGAGAGACCCAGTACTTC. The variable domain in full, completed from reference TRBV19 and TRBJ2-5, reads DGGITQSPKYLFRKEGQNVTLSCEQNLNHDAMYWYRQDPGQGLRLIYYSQIVNDFQKGDIAEGYSVSREKKESFPLTVTSAQKNPTAFYLCASSTYPPLQGGETQYFGPGTRLLVL.

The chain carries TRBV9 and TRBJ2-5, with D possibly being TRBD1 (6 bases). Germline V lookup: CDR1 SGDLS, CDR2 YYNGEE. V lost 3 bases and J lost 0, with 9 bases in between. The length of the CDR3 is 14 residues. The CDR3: CASSGGPHQETQYF. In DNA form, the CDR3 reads TGTGCCAGCAGCGGGGGGCCCCACCAAGAGACCCAGTACTTC.